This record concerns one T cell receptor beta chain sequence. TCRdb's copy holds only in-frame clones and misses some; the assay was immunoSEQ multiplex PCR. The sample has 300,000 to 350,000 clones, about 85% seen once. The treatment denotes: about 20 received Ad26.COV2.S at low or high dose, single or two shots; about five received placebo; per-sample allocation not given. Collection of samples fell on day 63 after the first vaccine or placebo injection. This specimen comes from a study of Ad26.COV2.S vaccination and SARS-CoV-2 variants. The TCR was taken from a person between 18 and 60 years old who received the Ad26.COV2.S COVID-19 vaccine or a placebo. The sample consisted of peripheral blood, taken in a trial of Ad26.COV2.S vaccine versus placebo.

The CDR3 DNA sequence: TGTGCCAGTGACCTCAGCGGGGGGGCCTACGAGCAGTACTTC. Amino acids: CASDLSGGAYEQYF. The chain recombines TRBV2 with TRBJ2-7; 10 nucleotides agree with TRBD2. Trimming took 9 bases from V and 2 from J; bases not matched to a gene: 7. CDR3 length: 14 residues. Germline values: CDR1 SNHLY, CDR2 FYNNEI.